These 30 T cell receptor beta chains share one sample of origin, sequenced in a study of shared clonotypes between healthy human individuals. TCRdb's copy holds only in-frame clones and misses some; the assay was immunoSEQ multiplex PCR. The sample yields about 2.3 million clones, about nine tenths seen once. Sample: naive CD4+ T cells from PBMCs. Subset denoted: CD45RA+ positively selected. The receptor source for this set is a man between 18 and 35 years old in good health. Some clones in this sample may be carry-over from other donors' samples.

The chain has TRBV6-5 and TRBJ2-3; D perhaps matches TRBD2 (5 bases). Germline V gene sequence: CDR1 MNHEY, CDR2 SVGAGI. This CDR3 region has 13 residues. The V end was cut by 6 bases, the J end by 5 bases, with 12 bases between. The CDR3 nucleotides are TGTGCCAGCAGGCCGACTCGGGAAGATACGCAGTATTTT. Translated, it gives CASRPTREDTQYF.

Worth noting for this clone: The sample contains more than one DNA sequence encoding this CDR3. The chain combines TRBV5-1 with TRBJ2-1; no clear D gene. Germline CDR1 SGHRS, CDR2 YFSETQ. The CDR3 loop spans 11 amino acids. V dropped 4 bases and J dropped 7 bases, with 6 bases sitting between them. CDR3 sequence reads: CASSLGNEQFF. The CDR3 DNA is TGCGCCAGCAGCCTCGGGAATGAGCAGTTCTTC. Full variable domain (outside the CDR3, taken from reference TRBV5-1 and TRBJ2-1): KAGVTQTPRYLIKTRGQQVTLSCSPISGHRSVSWYQQTPGQGLQFLFEYFSETQRNKGNFPGRFSGRQFSNSRSEMNVSTLELGDSALYLCASSLGNEQFFGPGTRLTVL.

V gene TRBV27 combines with J gene TRBJ2-1; D may be TRBD1 (5 bases). Looked up from germline, CDR1 is MNHEY and CDR2 is SMNVEV (reference sequence). The CDR3 runs to 14 residues. V was shortened by 5 bases and J by 9 bases, with 17 bases between the two germline ends. In nucleotides, the CDR3 is TGTGCCAGCAGTAGATTCGCCAGGGTTGCTGAGCAGTTCTTC. Translated: CASSRFARVAEQFF.

The chain employs TRBV28 and TRBJ1-4; tentative D call: TRBD1 (6 bases). V lost 10 bases to trimming and J lost 6 bases, with 15 bases between them. This CDR3 spans 13 amino acids. CDR1 and CDR2 (germline): MDHEN, SYDVKM. The CDR3 DNA sequence: TGTGCCACCCTACAGGGAGGGGATGAAAAACTGTTTTTT. Translation gives CATLQGGDEKLFF.

V gene TRBV19 combines with J gene TRBJ2-2; 8 bases fit TRBD2. The CDR3 contains 15 residues. Unmatched junction bases numbered 11, after V lost 7 bases and J lost 7 bases. The germline V gene encodes CDR1 LNHDA and CDR2 SQIVND (reference sequence). The CDR3 loop reads CASIPRLAWDGELFF. CDR3 DNA: TGTGCCAGTATCCCCCGACTAGCGTGGGACGGGGAGCTGTTTTTT.

The chain uses TRBV27 and TRBJ1-1, with TRBD1 identical over 8 bases. The germline CDR1 and CDR2 sequences are MNHEY and SMNVEV (reference sequence). Trimming removed 5 bases from V and 3 bases from J; junction bases left unmatched: 5. The CDR3 consists of 14 residues. The chain's CDR3 is CASSPRTGHTEAFF. CDR3 bases: TGTGCCAGCAGTCCAAGGACAGGGCACACTGAAGCTTTCTTT.

V gene TRBV7-3 combines with J gene TRBJ2-7; possibly TRBD2 for D (6 bases). The CDR3 consists of 13 residues. Germline V gene lookup returns CDR1 SGHTA and CDR2 FQGTGA. Trimming shortened V by 1 base and J by 6 bases, and 10 bases separated the two germline ends. Here the CDR3 DNA reads TGTGCCAGCAGCTTAATGACACTAGCCGAGCAGTACTTC. This translates into CASSLMTLAEQYF.

V gene TRBV28 combines with J gene TRBJ1-5; weak D call: TRBD1 (5 bases). Trimming removed 2 bases at V and 10 bases at J, with 9 bases between. The CDR3 consists of 12 residues. Germline V lookup: CDR1 MDHEN, CDR2 SYDVKM. CDR3 in amino acids: CASSLVQGPQHF. CDR3 DNA sequence: TGTGCCAGCAGTTTAGTTCAGGGCCCCCAGCATTTT. The full variable domain, completed using reference TRBV28 and TRBJ1-5, is DVKVTQSSRYLVKRTGEKVFLECVQDMDHENMFWYRQDPGLGLRLIYFSYDVKMKEKGDIPEGYSVSREKKERFSLILESASTNQTSMYLCASSLVQGPQHFGDGTRLSIL.

V gene TRBV4-1 combines with J gene TRBJ2-5; D is undetermined. In germline, CDR1 is MGHRA, CDR2 YSYEKL. The CDR3 contains 15 residues. Trimming removed 1 base from V and 4 bases from J, with 13 bases in between. CDR3 DNA sequence: TGCGCCAGCAGCCAAGTTGGCCTCGGCGCAGAGACCCAGTACTTC. This encodes CASSQVGLGAETQYF.

V usage is TRBV9 and J usage is TRBJ2-1; a weak D match, TRBD1 (6 bases). Trimming pared 0 bases from V and 2 bases from J, leaving 12 bases between. The CDR3 loop spans 16 amino acids. CDR1 and CDR2 from the germline V gene are SGDLS and YYNGEE. The CDR3 loop reads CASSVDQGFPYNEQFF. CDR3 nucleotides: TGTGCCAGCAGCGTAGATCAGGGGTTCCCCTACAATGAGCAGTTCTTC.

This chain links TRBV5-8 with TRBJ2-1, with 7 bases that match TRBD2. The ends lost 0 bases at V and 9 bases at J; junction bases unmatched: 6. The germline V gene has CDR1 SGHTS and CDR2 YDEGEE. The CDR3 totals 14 residues. The CDR3 DNA sequence: TGTGCCAGCAGCTTGGCCCGGACTAGGGGTGAGCAGTTCTTC. It encodes CASSLARTRGEQFF.

This chain connects TRBV15 to TRBJ2-4; the match to TRBD1 covers 8 bases. Germline V lookup: CDR1 LNHNV, CDR2 YYDKDF (reference sequence). This CDR3 spans 20 amino acids. V lost 0 bases, J lost 1 base, and 14 bases stayed unmatched. CDR3 DNA: TGTGCCACCAGCAGAGATATTGGCAGGGGGCAAGGGGGTGCCAAAAACATTCAGTACTTC. It translates to CATSRDIGRGQGGAKNIQYF. The full variable domain, rest sourced from reference TRBV15 and TRBJ2-4, is DAMVIQNPRYQVTQFGKPVTLSCSQTLNHNVMYWYQQKSSQAPKLLFHYYDKDFNNEADTPDNFQSRRPNTSFCFLDIRSPGLGDTAMYLCATSRDIGRGQGGAKNIQYFGAGTRLSVL.

The chain carries TRBV18 and TRBJ1-4; 7 bases map to TRBD1. V was clipped by 2 bases and J by 13 bases; unmatched bases: 7. Germline loops: CDR1 KGHSH, CDR2 LQKENI. The CDR3 is 13 residues long. The CDR3 reads CASSPGTVDGLFF. Written as DNA, the CDR3 is TGTGCCAGCTCACCAGGGACAGTAGATGGACTGTTTTTT. The whole variable domain, remainder taken from reference TRBV18 and TRBJ1-4, is NAGVMQNPRHLVRRRGQEARLRCSPMKGHSHVYWYRQLPEEGLKFMVYLQKENIIDESGMPKERFSAEFPKEGPSILRIQQVVRGDSAAYFCASSPGTVDGLFFGSGTQLSVL.

The genes are TRBV14 and TRBJ1-4, with 8 bases lining up with TRBD1. The CDR3 spans 15 residues. Per the germline V gene, CDR1 is SGHDN and CDR2 is FVKESK. Trimming removed 4 bases from V and 8 bases from J; junction bases left unmatched: 9. This chain's CDR3 is CASSLKDRVREKLFF. The CDR3 coding sequence is TGTGCCAGCAGCCTAAAGGACAGGGTGAGGGAAAAACTGTTTTTT. Full variable domain (outside the CDR3, taken from reference TRBV14 and TRBJ1-4): EAGVTQFPSHSVIEKGQTVTLRCDPISGHDNLYWYRRVMGKEIKFLLHFVKESKQDESGMPNNRFLAERTGGTYSTLKVQPAELEDSGVYFCASSLKDRVREKLFFGSGTQLSVL.

The genes are TRBV19 and TRBJ1-1, with D perhaps TRBD1 (6 bases). Trimming left V 7 bases short and J 4 bases short, with 19 bases between. Germline CDR1 LNHDA, CDR2 SQIVND (reference sequence). The CDR3 length is 15 residues. This chain's CDR3 is CASTLQRGLSTEAFF. The CDR3 DNA is TGTGCCAGTACCCTCCAGAGGGGGTTAAGCACTGAAGCTTTCTTT.

The chain uses TRBV27 and TRBJ2-2; possible D gene TRBD2, 6 bases. The CDR3 totals 14 residues. V was pared by 3 bases and J by 5 bases, with 10 bases between. Germline V gene lookup returns CDR1 MNHEY and CDR2 SMNVEV (reference sequence). The CDR3 DNA follows: TGTGCCAGCAGTTTGACGGGAGAAACCGGGGAGCTGTTTTTT. Its translation is CASSLTGETGELFF.

This clone was picked up one time. The chain combines TRBV5-4 with TRBJ1-2, with D unclear. This CDR3 is built from 14 residues. Between the trimmed V and J ends, which lost 1 base and 6 bases, there was a span of 13 bases. Germline lookup yields CDR1 SGHNT and CDR2 YYREEE (reference sequence). CDR3: CASSLLLTGNGYTF. The CDR3, as DNA: TGTGCCAGCAGCTTGCTGTTAACGGGGAATGGCTACACCTTC.

V usage is TRBV29-1 and J usage is TRBJ1-5; D remains unclear. CDR3 length: 14 residues. Germline CDR1 reads SQVTM; CDR2 reads ANQGSEA. V was pared by 1 base and J by 4 bases, with 11 bases between. The CDR3 DNA sequence: TGCAGCGTTGAAGGGGCTGGGTTTAATCAGCCCCAGCATTTT. It encodes CSVEGAGFNQPQHF.

This clone was seen only once. This rearrangement joins TRBV28 to TRBJ2-7, with D possibly being TRBD2 (5 bases). The CDR3 covers 15 residues. V was shortened by 1 base and J by 9 bases, with 19 bases between the two germline ends. The germline V gene has CDR1 MDHEN and CDR2 SYDVKM. The CDR3 bases are TGTGCCAGCAGTTTATATTCTAGGGCTGCCCGGGGGCAGTACTTC. It encodes CASSLYSRAARGQYF.

The rearrangement uses TRBV5-1 and TRBJ2-1; TRBD1 agrees at 9 bases. The CDR3 is 15 residues long. Germline V CDR1 and CDR2: SGHRS, YFSETQ. With 2 bases clipped from V and 7 bases from J, the junction kept 7 bases outside the gene matches. CDR3 in DNA: TGCGCCAGCAGCTTAAAGACAGGGGGTAGTAATGAGCAGTTCTTC. Its protein is CASSLKTGGSNEQFF.

The rearrangement links TRBV19 to TRBJ1-2; D is uncertain. Germline V lookup: CDR1 LNHDA, CDR2 SQIVND (reference sequence). The CDR3 length is 15 residues. The V and J ends lost 3 bases and 4 bases respectively, with 15 bases between them. DNA of the CDR3: TGTGCCAGTAGTATGTCGGAACAGCCCCTCTATGGCTACACCTTC. Its translation: CASSMSEQPLYGYTF.

The DNA for the CDR3 is TGTGCCACCAGCAGAGATACTTCGAGAGAGCAGTACTTC. Translation gives CATSRDTSREQYF. The chain has TRBV15 and TRBJ2-7; D is unresolved. CDR1 is LNHNV, CDR2 YYDKDF, per germline (reference sequence). The V end lost 0 bases, the J end lost 7 bases, and 10 bases lay between the germline ends. This CDR3 spans 13 amino acids.

This clone was counted a single time. The chain employs TRBV6-1 and TRBJ2-7, with D unclear. Per germline, CDR1 MNHNS and CDR2 SASEGT. The V gene lost 6 bases and the J gene lost 7 bases, with 22 bases spanning the gap. The CDR3 loop spans 15 amino acids. The CDR3, as DNA: TGTGCCAGCAGGGTTCCATTCAGGCTCTACGAAGAGCAGTACTTC. It translates to CASRVPFRLYEEQYF.

V gene TRBV6-1 combines with J gene TRBJ2-7, with TRBD2 as a possible D gene (7 bases). Trimming took 4 bases from V and 5 from J, leaving 21 bases between them. Germline CDR1 is MNHNS and CDR2 is SASEGT. The CDR3 sequence is 16 residues long. The chain's CDR3 is CASSGTRGEGPDEQYF. The CDR3 DNA reads TGTGCCAGCAGTGGGACGAGGGGGGAGGGTCCGGACGAGCAGTACTTC.

The rearrangement joins TRBV30 to TRBJ1-1; no definite D call. Trimming pared 0 bases from V and 0 bases from J, leaving 8 bases between. The CDR3 loop spans 14 amino acids. CDR1 is GTSNPN, CDR2 SVGIG, per germline (reference sequence). CDR3 region: CAWSVPRVNTEAFF. CDR3 DNA sequence: TGTGCCTGGAGTGTACCCCGGGTGAACACTGAAGCTTTCTTT.

This clone was counted a single time. The J gene is TRBJ1-3, the V gene TRBV2, with D maybe TRBD1 (6 bases). V lost 3 bases to trimming and J lost 0 bases, with 9 bases between them. This CDR3 contains 15 residues. CDR1 SNHLY and CDR2 FYNNEI come from the germline V gene. The CDR3 DNA is TGTGCCAGCAGTGAGGGGGCCTTCTCTGGAAACACCATATATTTT. Its translation is CASSEGAFSGNTIYF.

V usage is TRBV5-1 and J usage is TRBJ2-1, with D possibly being TRBD2 (6 bases). This CDR3 is built from 16 residues. V lost 1 base to trimming and J lost 2 bases, with 13 bases between them. Germline V CDR1 and CDR2: SGHRS, YFSETQ. As DNA, the CDR3 is TGCGCCAGCAGCTTGTACGGGACTCAGGCCTACAATGAGCAGTTCTTC. This sequence encodes CASSLYGTQAYNEQFF.

V usage is TRBV30 and J usage is TRBJ1-6; D uncertain. The CDR3 consists of 15 residues. V was shortened by 3 bases and J by 6 bases, with 15 bases between the two germline ends. CDR1 GTSNPN and CDR2 SVGIG come from the germline V gene (reference sequence). In DNA form, the CDR3 reads TGTGCCTGGAGGAAACTGGGCAGAACTAATTCACCCCTCCACTTT. Protein sequence: CAWRKLGRTNSPLHF.

This chain connects TRBV5-1 to TRBJ1-4; D is ambiguous. Germline V gene lookup returns CDR1 SGHRS and CDR2 YFSETQ. CDR3 length equals 13 residues. Between the trimmed V and J ends, which lost 4 bases and 7 bases, there was a span of 11 bases. The DNA of the CDR3 is TGCGCCAGCAGCGTGGGAAGAGGTGAAAAACTGTTTTTT. Its protein product is CASSVGRGEKLFF.

The V and J genes are TRBV28 and TRBJ1-5; the D is unclear. V lost 5 bases and J lost 2, with 13 bases in between. The CDR3 contains 15 residues. CDR1 is MDHEN and CDR2 is SYDVKM in the germline V gene. CDR3 nucleotide sequence: TGTGCCAGCAGTCCCCGCGGGGAGGGCAATCAGCCCCAGCATTTT. It encodes CASSPRGEGNQPQHF.